This T cell receptor beta chain was profiled in a study of T cells after yellow fever vaccination. Overall study context: Libraries from low-cell-number fractions were prepared with the SMART-Seq v4 Ultra Low Input RNA kit. Study-wide points: One caveat is that FACS-sorted repertoires could contain abundant clonotypes contaminating from the bulk population. Of the clonotypes, a small share occurred in both CD4 and CD8 compartments.

The germline V gene encodes CDR1 SGHTA and CDR2 FQGNSA. This CDR3 has 14 amino acids. Trimming took off 4 bases at V and 4 bases at J, with 12 bases between the two ends. Each CDR3 protein is one row after TCRdb ran MiXCR on the 5' RACE reads. This table holds a few hundred thousand distinct CDR3 sequences, under 15% found once. For this clonotype: Its antigen is unidentified.

The TCR originated in a man aged 18-30 years who received the YFV17D yellow fever vaccine. The specimen was CD4+ T cells sorted from PBMCs, collected 15 days after the yellow fever booster vaccination. The chain employs TRBV7-2 and TRBJ2-3, with D hard to call. The CDR3 DNA reads TGTGCCAGCAGCTCATCAAGGGTATCAGATACGCAGTATTTT. Translation gives CASSSSRVSDTQYF.